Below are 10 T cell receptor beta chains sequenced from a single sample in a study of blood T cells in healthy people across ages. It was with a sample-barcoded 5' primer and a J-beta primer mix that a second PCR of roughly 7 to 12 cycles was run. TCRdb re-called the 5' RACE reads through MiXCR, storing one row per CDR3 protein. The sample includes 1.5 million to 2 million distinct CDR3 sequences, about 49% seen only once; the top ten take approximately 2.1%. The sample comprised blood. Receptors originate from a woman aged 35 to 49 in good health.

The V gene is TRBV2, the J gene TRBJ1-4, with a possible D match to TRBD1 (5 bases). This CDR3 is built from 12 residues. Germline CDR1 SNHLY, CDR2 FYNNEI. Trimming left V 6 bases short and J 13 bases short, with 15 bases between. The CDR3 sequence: CASRTPGVGLFF. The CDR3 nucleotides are TGTGCCAGCAGGACACCGGGGGTCGGACTGTTTTTT.

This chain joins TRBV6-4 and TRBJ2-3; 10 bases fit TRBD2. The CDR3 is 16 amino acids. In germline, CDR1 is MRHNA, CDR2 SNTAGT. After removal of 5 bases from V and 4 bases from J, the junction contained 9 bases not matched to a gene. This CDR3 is CASSSSGGRGPDTQYF. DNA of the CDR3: TGTGCCAGCAGTTCTAGCGGGGGTCGGGGTCCAGATACGCAGTATTTT.

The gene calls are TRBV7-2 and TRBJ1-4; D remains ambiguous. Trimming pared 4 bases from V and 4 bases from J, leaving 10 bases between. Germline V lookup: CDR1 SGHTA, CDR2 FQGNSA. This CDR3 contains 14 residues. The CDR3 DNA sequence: TGTGCCAGCAGCTCAAGCAGCTTTAATGAAAAACTGTTTTTT. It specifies CASSSSSFNEKLFF.

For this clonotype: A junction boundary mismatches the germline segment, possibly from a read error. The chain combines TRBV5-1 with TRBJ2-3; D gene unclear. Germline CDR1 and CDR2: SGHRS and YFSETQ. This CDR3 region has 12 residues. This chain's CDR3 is CASSKESDAQYF. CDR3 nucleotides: TGCGCCAGCAGCAAGGAATCAGATGCGCAGTATTTT.

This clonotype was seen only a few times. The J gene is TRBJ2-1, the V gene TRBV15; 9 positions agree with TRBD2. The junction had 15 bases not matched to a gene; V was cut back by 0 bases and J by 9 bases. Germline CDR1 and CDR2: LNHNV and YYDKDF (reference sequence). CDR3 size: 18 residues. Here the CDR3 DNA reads TGTGCCACCAGCAGAGATTTGGGGAGCGGGGGGAGAAACACTGAGCAGTTCTTC. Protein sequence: CATSRDLGSGGRNTEQFF.

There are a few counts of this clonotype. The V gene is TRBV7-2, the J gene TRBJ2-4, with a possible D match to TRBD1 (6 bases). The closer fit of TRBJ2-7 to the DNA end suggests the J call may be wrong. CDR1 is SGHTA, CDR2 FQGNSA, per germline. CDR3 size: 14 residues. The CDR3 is CASSLRWTDIEQYF. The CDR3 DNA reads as TGTGCCAGCAGCTTAAGGTGGACAGACATCGAGCAGTACTTC.

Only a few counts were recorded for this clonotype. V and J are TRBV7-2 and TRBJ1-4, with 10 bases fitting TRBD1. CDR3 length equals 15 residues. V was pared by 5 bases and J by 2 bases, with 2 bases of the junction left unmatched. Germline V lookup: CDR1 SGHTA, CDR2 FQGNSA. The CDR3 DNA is TGTGCCAGCAGCCCGGACAGGGGGACTAATGAAAAACTGTTTTTT. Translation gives CASSPDRGTNEKLFF.

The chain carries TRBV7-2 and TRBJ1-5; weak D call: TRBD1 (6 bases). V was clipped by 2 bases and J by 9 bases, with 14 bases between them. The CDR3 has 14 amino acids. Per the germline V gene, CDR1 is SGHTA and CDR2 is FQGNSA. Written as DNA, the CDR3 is TGTGCCAGCAGCTTAACGGAGGCCAGGGGGCCCCAGCATTTT. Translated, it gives CASSLTEARGPQHF.

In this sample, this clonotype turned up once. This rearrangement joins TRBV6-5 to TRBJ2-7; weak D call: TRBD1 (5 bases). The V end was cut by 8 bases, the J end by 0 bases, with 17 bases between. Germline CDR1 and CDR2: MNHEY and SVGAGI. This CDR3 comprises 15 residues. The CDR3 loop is CASGQGARYSYEQYF. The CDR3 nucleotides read TGTGCCAGCGGGCAGGGCGCTAGGTACTCCTACGAGCAGTACTTC.

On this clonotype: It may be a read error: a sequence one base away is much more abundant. CDR3: CASSRDARSYEQYF. The CDR3 region has the DNA TGTGCCAGCAGCCGGGACGCCCGCTCCTACGAGCAGTACTTC. The chain links TRBV2 to TRBJ2-7; perhaps D is TRBD1 or TRBD2 (5 bases each). Germline-derived CDR1 and CDR2 are SNHLY and FYNNEI. The CDR3 contains 14 residues. The V and J ends lost 6 bases and 0 bases respectively, with 12 bases between them. The complete variable domain, with remaining parts taken from reference TRBV2 and TRBJ2-7, reads EPEVTQTPSHQVTQMGQEVILRCVPISNHLYFYWYRQILGQKVEFLVSFYNNEISEKSEIFDDQFSVERPDGSNFTLKIRSTKLEDSAMYFCASSRDARSYEQYFGPGTRLTVT.